Below, 7 T cell receptor beta chains from the same sample are listed, as sequenced in a study of blood T cell repertoires in COVID-19. Profiled with immunoSEQ multiplex PCR; TCRdb holds only in-frame clones, not every one. Altogether 60,000 to 85,000 clones are present, roughly 85% being singletons, with the ten largest covering approximately 11%. The sequenced material came from peripheral blood. Source of these receptors: a man aged 55 to 70 with COVID-19, enrolled during active disease.

The J gene is TRBJ2-7, the V gene TRBV5-1; 13 bases fit TRBD2. Germline V gives CDR1 SGHRS, CDR2 YFSETQ. This CDR3 is 14 amino acids long. V lost 3 bases, J lost 6 bases, and 3 bases stayed unmatched. In nucleotides, the CDR3 is TGCGCCAGCAGCTGGGGACTAGCGGGGAGCGAGCAGTACTTC. Its translation: CASSWGLAGSEQYF.

The chain joins TRBV11-2 to TRBJ2-5; 10 bases line up with TRBD1. Looked up from germline, CDR1 is SGHAT and CDR2 is FQNNGV. Unmatched junction bases numbered 11, after V lost 5 bases and J lost 2 bases. The CDR3 is 17 residues long. As DNA, the CDR3 is TGTGCCAGCAGCCCATTTCGGACAGGGGGTCAACAAGAGACCCAGTACTTC. Amino acids: CASSPFRTGGQQETQYF.

The chain recombines TRBV18 with TRBJ2-5, with 7 bases aligning to TRBD2. The CDR3 loop spans 14 amino acids. CDR1 and CDR2 (germline): KGHSH, LQKENI. Trimming cost V 6 bases and J 4 bases; bases outside gene matches: 8. CDR3: CASSPSGIGETQYF. CDR3 bases: TGTGCCAGCTCGCCGAGCGGGATTGGAGAGACCCAGTACTTC.

The gene calls are TRBV2 and TRBJ1-2; D is unresolved. Germline V gives CDR1 SNHLY, CDR2 FYNNEI. Trimming took 3 bases from V and 1 from J, leaving 9 bases between them. The CDR3 extends over 14 amino acids. CDR3 bases: TGTGCCAGCAGTGACGGCGGACTTAACTATGGCTACACCTTC. Protein product: CASSDGGLNYGYTF.

The V gene is TRBV3-1 (or the pseudogene TRBV3-2), the J gene TRBJ1-4, with a weak D call TRBD1 (6 bases). The CDR3 is made up of 13 amino acids. The V and J ends lost 1 base and 14 bases respectively, with 14 bases between them. CDR1 and CDR2 (germline): LGHDT, YNNKEL (reference sequence). CDR3 sequence (DNA): TGTGCCAGCAGCCAAGGACAGGCGCCCGGCCTGTTTTTT. Amino acid sequence: CASSQGQAPGLFF.

This chain links TRBV5-5 with TRBJ1-2; D is perhaps TRBD1 (6 bases). The CDR3 has 16 residues. Germline V gene data show CDR1 as SGHKS and CDR2 as YYEKEE (reference sequence). V gave up 7 bases and J gave up 3 bases, with 22 bases separating them. CDR3 DNA sequence: TGTGCCAGCCACCCCGCGCCGGGGGGCTCTTACTATGGCTACACCTTC. Its protein is CASHPAPGGSYYGYTF.

The rearrangement joins TRBV19 to TRBJ1-2, with D maybe TRBD1 (5 bases). This CDR3 is 13 amino acids long. V lost 2 bases to trimming and J lost 3 bases, with 7 bases between them. The germline CDR1 and CDR2 sequences are LNHDA and SQIVND (reference sequence). In DNA, the CDR3 is TGTGCCAGTAGTATAACAGGCGACTATGGCTACACCTTC. Its translation is CASSITGDYGYTF.